In this sample, the clone carrying this TCR beta chain turned up many times. Its target is not known. The sample comes from a study of regulatory T cells in long-lasting Graves disease. Broader study findings: Segments TRBV28, TRBJ1-2 and TRBJ2-5 showed preferential usage in persistent disease.

Libraries of TCR beta came from iRepertoire HTBI primers plus Arm-PCR of CDR3 regions. TCRdb called the multiplex PCR reads again in MiXCR, with one record for every CDR3 protein. The data show over 400,000 distinct CDR3 sequences, around 13% seen once. CDR3 size: 14 residues. Per germline, CDR1 SGHAT and CDR2 FQNNGV. V gave up 5 bases and J gave up 3 bases; unmatched junction bases: 6. Time point defined: newly diagnosed GD, antithyroid drugs for less than 3 months. Making the TCR library involved RNA that had been extracted from PBMCs. The data also belong to a second study, concerning T cells in Graves' hyperthyroidism and ophthalmopathy. From that study: Graves' hyperthyroidism showing no ophthalmopathy progression within 18 months was considered stable.

The source material was peripheral blood mononuclear cells (PBMCs), sampled at new diagnosis, from a patient treated with antithyroid drugs. This chain uses TRBV11-2 with TRBJ1-1, with TRBD1 matching over 7 bases. The clonotype was recovered from a woman aged 50 to 60 with Graves disease. The CDR3 nucleotides read TGTGCCAGCAGCCTCGACAGGGCGGACACTGAAGCTTTCTTT. Amino acid sequence: CASSLDRADTEAFF.